What follows is one T cell receptor beta chain and its context. The sample holds other DNA sequences that translate to the same CDR3. Peripheral blood samples and lesional scalp punch biopsies were obtained from alopecia areata patients. These data come from a study of CD8+ T cells in alopecia areata. Following RNA extraction, reverse transcription yielded cDNA that acted as the sequencing template. Method: immunoSEQ multiplex PCR; TCRdb's copy keeps in-frame clones and lacks some. The sample carries some 170,000 clones, about 72% recorded once. Germline-derived CDR1 and CDR2 are MNHEY and SMNVEV (reference sequence). This CDR3 spans 12 amino acids. The germline V and J ends were trimmed by 5 bases and 4 bases, with 8 bases remaining between them.

J is TRBJ1-1 and V is TRBV27; D is uncertain. This sequence was found in a human donor with alopecia areata. The specimen was CD8+ T cells sorted from blood, collected at week 0. The CDR3 bases are TGTGCCAGCAGTAGAGTCGGCACTGAAGCTTTCTTT. The encoded protein is CASSRVGTEAFF.